Listed below are T cell receptor beta chains from one sample, sequenced in a study of blood T cell repertoires in COVID-19. Generated by immunoSEQ multiplex PCR, the TCRdb table keeps only in-frame clones and is missing some. The sample includes 110,000 to 150,000 clones, roughly 83% of them seen just once. The sequencing input was PBMCs or T cells enriched from blood (not recorded which). The receptors derive from a man aged 35 to 55 with acute COVID-19. Each CDR3 is given with its conserved first and last residue. The D gene is left open where the match is weak. Size values are once, few and many counts, or a class for expanded clones, and some rows have none.

V	size	D	J	CDR3	DNA
TRBV5-6	NA	TRBD2	TRBJ2-5	CASSFSGTRETQYF	TGTGCCAGCAGCTTCTCCGGGACTAGGGAGACCCAGTACTTC
TRBV6-5	NA	NA	TRBJ2-3	CASRGHRGIDTQYF	TGTGCCAGCCGGGGGCACAGGGGTATAGATACGCAGTATTTT
TRBV9	NA	TRBD2	TRBJ2-7	CASSAGLAGGSYEQYF	TGTGCCAGCAGCGCCGGACTAGCGGGAGGGTCCTACGAGCAGTACTTC
TRBV5-6	once	NA	TRBJ2-5	CASSILYAGWGETQYF	TGTGCCAGCAGCATCCTTTATGCAGGGTGGGGAGAGACCCAGTACTTC
TRBV7-2	NA	NA	TRBJ2-1	CASSPIGELGEQFF	TGTGCCAGCAGTCCCATCGGGGAATTGGGTGAGCAGTTCTTC
TRBV7-2	once	TRBD1	TRBJ1-1	CASSLAGRGQAEAFF	TGTGCCAGCAGCTTAGCGGGGAGAGGACAGGCCGAAGCTTTCTTT
TRBV24-1	NA	NA	TRBJ2-2	CATSDLKGHELTGELFF	TGTGCCACCAGTGATTTAAAGGGACATGAGCTCACCGGGGAGCTGTTTTTT
TRBV28	NA	TRBD1	TRBJ1-5	CASLGQGIQPQHF	TGTGCCAGCTTAGGACAGGGAATTCAGCCCCAGCATTTT
TRBV7-8	NA	NA	TRBJ2-7	CASSLESGQYEQYF	TGTGCCAGCAGCTTAGAGAGCGGGCAGTACGAGCAGTACTTC
TRBV7-6	NA	NA	TRBJ1-1	CASSQMGVEAFF	TGTGCCAGCAGCCAGATGGGAGTAGAAGCTTTCTTT